This entry lists 14 T cell receptor beta chains sequenced from one sample in a study of T-cell memory formation after mild COVID-19. TCRdb re-analysed the 5' RACE reads in MiXCR, keeping a single row per CDR3 protein. There are a few hundred thousand distinct CDR3 sequences in the sample; over 7% occur only once, and 20% to 25% lies in the top ten. The sequenced material came from PBMCs or a T cell subset sorted from them (not recorded which). The receptor set was obtained from a man between 18 and 29 years old who had mild COVID-19 (a few samples of this study predate the infection). Cell type and time point are not known.

The chain recombines TRBV5-5 with TRBJ2-3; D might be TRBD2 (5 bases). Germline CDR1 reads SGHKS; CDR2 reads YYEKEE (reference sequence). The CDR3 contains 14 residues. Trimming removed 2 bases from V and 2 bases from J, with 9 bases in between. Here the CDR3 DNA reads TGTGCCAGCAGCTTTAGAGGGCTCACAGATACGCAGTATTTT. It is translated as CASSFRGLTDTQYF.

The CDR3 reads CASSQRTWEGGGEQYV. In nucleotides, the CDR3 is TGCGCCAGCAGCCAACGCACCTGGGAGGGAGGGGGTGAGCAGTACGTC. The V and J genes are TRBV4-3 and TRBJ2-7; D might be TRBD2 (7 bases). The germline CDR1 and CDR2 sequences are LGHNA and YSLEER. Between the trimmed V and J ends, which lost 2 bases and 7 bases, there was a span of 21 bases. This CDR3 region has 16 residues.

The chain recombines TRBV10-3 with TRBJ1-5; D unresolved. CDR3 length equals 13 residues. With 4 bases removed from V and 6 bases from J, the gap between germline ends came to 10 bases. Germline CDR1 and CDR2: ENHRY and SYGVKD. The CDR3 DNA reads as TGTGCCATCAGTGTAGAGGGAGGTCAGCCCCAGCATTTT. Amino acids: CAISVEGGQPQHF.

This clonotype was seen many times. In DNA form, the CDR3 reads TGCGCCAGCAGCTTGGCCACAGGGAGAACCGGGGAGCTGTTTTTT. This gives the protein CASSLATGRTGELFF. This sequence joins TRBV5-1 and TRBJ2-2; maybe TRBD1 (6 bases). V lost 0 bases and J lost 5, with 11 bases in between. This CDR3 has 15 residues. Germline values: CDR1 SGHRS, CDR2 YFSETQ.

This clonotype was seen repeatedly, ten times or more. V and J are TRBV24-1 and TRBJ1-4; 7 nucleotides match TRBD1. Looked up from germline, CDR1 is KGHDR and CDR2 is SFDVKD. V gave up 8 bases and J gave up 4 bases; unmatched junction bases: 6. The CDR3 contains 14 residues. CDR3: CATTPGQSNEKLFF. DNA of the CDR3: TGTGCCACCACCCCGGGACAGAGTAATGAAAAACTGTTTTTT.

This clonotype was observed a handful of times. V and J are TRBV29-1 and TRBJ2-3; no clear D. This CDR3 has 13 amino acids. V was pared by 4 bases and J by 0 bases, with 8 bases between. Germline V gives CDR1 SQVTM, CDR2 ANQGSEA. CDR3 sequence (DNA): TGCAGCGTTGGAGGCCTAAGCACAGATACGCAGTATTTT. This codes for CSVGGLSTDTQYF.

The chain links TRBV4-2 to TRBJ2-5; no reliable D call. Germline V gene lookup returns CDR1 LGHNA and CDR2 YNFKEQ. This CDR3 has 14 amino acids. V lost 2 bases to trimming and J lost 4 bases, with 11 bases between them. CDR3 nucleotide sequence: TGTGCCAGCAGCCAAACCTGGAACGCAGAGACCCAGTACTTC. Translated, it gives CASSQTWNAETQYF.

This clonotype was recorded many times. The chain has TRBV6-5 and TRBJ1-5; TRBD1 agrees at 9 bases. The J segment lost 6 bases and the V segment lost 0 bases, leaving 6 bases of the junction unmatched. Germline V CDR1 and CDR2: MNHEY, SVGAGI. There are 16 residues in the CDR3. CDR3 bases: TGTGCCAGCAGTTACTCGACAGGGGGGAAGCGTCAGCCCCAGCATTTT. Translated, it gives CASSYSTGGKRQPQHF.

V and J are TRBV27 and TRBJ2-3; D call uncertain. This CDR3 contains 14 residues. Germline V gene data show CDR1 as MNHEY and CDR2 as SMNVEV (reference sequence). With 6 bases removed from V and 0 bases from J, the gap between germline ends came to 10 bases. CDR3 nucleotide sequence: TGTGCCAGCAGAGTGCCCGGGAGCACAGATACGCAGTATTTT. This encodes CASRVPGSTDTQYF.

This clonotype turned up a few times. The chain employs TRBV6-2 or TRBV6-3 and TRBJ2-2; D unresolved. CDR1 and CDR2 (germline): MNHEY, SVGEGT. The V end was cut by 2 bases, the J end by 6 bases, with 4 bases between. This CDR3 has 12 amino acids. The CDR3 DNA reads as TGTGCCAGCAGTTACAGCCCCGGGGAGCTGTTTTTT. Protein sequence: CASSYSPGELFF.

This clonotype has just a few counts. The rearrangement links TRBV20-1 to TRBJ2-7, with D possibly TRBD1 on 5 matching bases. Germline V gene lookup returns CDR1 DFQATT and CDR2 SNEGSKA (reference sequence). This CDR3 is built from 12 residues. V was shortened by 2 bases and J by 4 bases, with 9 bases between the two germline ends. The CDR3 bases are TGCAGTGCTAGATGGGGCAGGTACGAGCAGTACTTC. Amino acid sequence: CSARWGRYEQYF.

This clonotype was counted only a few times. This chain uses TRBV5-1 with TRBJ1-1; D is unclear. The CDR3 spans 15 residues. Germline lookup yields CDR1 SGHRS and CDR2 YFSETQ. Trimming pared 1 base from V and 1 base from J, leaving 11 bases between. CDR3 in amino acids: CASSLFPNENTEAFF. The CDR3 DNA sequence: TGCGCCAGCAGCTTGTTCCCAAATGAGAACACTGAAGCTTTCTTT.

The chain carries TRBV6-5 and TRBJ1-2; D gene uncertain. Trimming removed 8 bases at V and 4 bases at J, with 17 bases between. The CDR3 runs to 14 residues. The germline gives CDR1 MNHEY, CDR2 SVGAGI. The CDR3 here is CASAQDRRGYGYTF. The CDR3 nucleotides read TGTGCCAGCGCTCAAGACCGTCGCGGCTATGGCTACACCTTC.

This clonotype was seen ten or more times. The chain couples TRBV19 to TRBJ2-5; 9 bases are shared with TRBD1. The germline V gene has CDR1 LNHDA and CDR2 SQIVND (reference sequence). Trimming cost V 2 bases and J 4 bases; bases outside gene matches: 2. The CDR3 extends over 14 amino acids. Here the CDR3 DNA reads TGTGCCAGTAGTATAACAGGGGGCGGAGAGACCCAGTACTTC. It specifies CASSITGGGETQYF.